The sequence of this TCR beta chain was determined in a study of shared clonotypes between healthy human individuals. Several immunoSEQ plates held equal portions of the genomic DNA taken from each subset. Method: immunoSEQ multiplex PCR; TCRdb's copy keeps in-frame clones and lacks some. The sample yields 2 million to 3 million clones, 93% seen once. J was trimmed by 0 bases and V by 5 bases; bases with no gene match: 8. The CDR3 has 16 residues. The germline V gene has CDR1 SGHRS and CDR2 YFSETQ. About this clone: What it recognizes is unknown.

Overall study findings and caveats: The researchers took only blood, and tissue repertoires probably look different. Sequencing depth was expected to affect clonotype sharing among donors.

The sequence was collected from a man younger than 35 in good health. Some clones in this sample may be carry-over from other donors' samples. The material sequenced was naive CD4+ T cells from PBMCs. Subset specified: CD45RA+ positively selected. This sequence joins TRBV5-1 and TRBJ2-1, with TRBD2 identical over 7 bases. CDR3 bases: TGCGCCAGCAGTGGAGGGGAGGGGACCTCCTACAATGAGCAGTTCTTC. The encoded protein is CASSGGEGTSYNEQFF.